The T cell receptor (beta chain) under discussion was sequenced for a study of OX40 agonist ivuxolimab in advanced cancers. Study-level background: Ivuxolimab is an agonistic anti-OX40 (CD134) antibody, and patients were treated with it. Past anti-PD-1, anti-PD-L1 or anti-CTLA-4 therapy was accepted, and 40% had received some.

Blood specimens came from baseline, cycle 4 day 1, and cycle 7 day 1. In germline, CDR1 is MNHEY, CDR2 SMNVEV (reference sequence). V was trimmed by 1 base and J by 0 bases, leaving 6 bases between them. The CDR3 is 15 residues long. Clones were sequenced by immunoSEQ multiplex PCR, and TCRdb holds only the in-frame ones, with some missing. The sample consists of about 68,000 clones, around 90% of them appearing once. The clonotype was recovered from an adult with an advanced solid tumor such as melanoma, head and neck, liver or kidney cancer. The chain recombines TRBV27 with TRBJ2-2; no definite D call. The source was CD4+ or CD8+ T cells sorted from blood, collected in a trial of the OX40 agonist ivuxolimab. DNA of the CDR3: TGTGCCAGCAGTTTATTGGTTGCGAACACCGGGGAGCTGTTTTTT. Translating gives CASSLLVANTGELFF.